This T cell receptor (beta chain) was documented in a study of OX40 agonist ivuxolimab in advanced cancers. Overall study: The diagnoses of dose-escalation patients were hepatocellular carcinoma, melanoma, renal cell or head and neck cancer.

The protocol was immunoSEQ multiplex PCR, while the TCRdb copy is restricted to in-frame clones and leaves out a portion. Altogether some 85,000 clones are present, around nine tenths being singletons, with the ten largest covering about 0.31%. V lost 3 bases and J lost 0, with 10 bases in between. The CDR3 consists of 14 residues. CDR1 is SGDLS and CDR2 is YYNGEE in the germline V gene. The J gene is TRBJ2-7, the V gene TRBV9, with D possibly called TRBD1 or TRBD2 (5 bases each). The material was CD4+ or CD8+ T cells sorted from blood, obtained in a trial of the OX40 agonist ivuxolimab. The TCR comes from an adult with an advanced solid tumor such as melanoma, head and neck, liver or kidney cancer. The CDR3 coding sequence is TGTGCCAGCAGCGGGGACGGATTCTCCTACGAGCAGTACTTC. Amino acids: CASSGDGFSYEQYF.